The T cell receptor beta chain described here comes from a study of CD8+CD57+ T cells in acquired aplastic anemia. Study-level information: The DNA of sorted CD4+ and CD8+ cells averaged approximately 3.2 ug. Study observations and caveats: Patients and controls were not found to differ significantly in CD8+ Simpson's diversity. Patients and controls shared around 30 CD8+ CDR3 sequences.

Germline V gives CDR1 DFQATT, CDR2 SNEGSKA (reference sequence). The V gene lost 0 bases and the J gene lost 7 bases, with 27 bases spanning the gap. The CDR3 extends over 18 amino acids. TCR beta VDJ and CDR3 profiling used genomic DNA as template. In TCRdb, the reads were re-called with MiXCR into one record per CDR3 protein. The sample consists of hundreds of thousands of distinct CDR3 sequences, 50% to 70% of them appearing once. This clonotype appeared once. Its antigen remains unknown. The sample consisted of sorted CD4+, CD8+, or CD8+CD57+ T cells (not recorded which) from PBMCs. The receptor was derived from a human donor with severe aplastic anemia or a healthy control (not recorded which). The genes are TRBV20-1 and TRBJ1-2; TRBD1 might be the D (6 bases). Written as DNA, the CDR3 is TGCAGTGCTAGAGATCATAGCACAGGATATTTAGGGGGAGGTGGCTACACCTTC. Its protein product is CSARDHSTGYLGGGGYTF.